This passage covers 15 T cell receptor beta chains from one sample sequenced in a study of blood T cell repertoires in COVID-19. Libraries were prepared by immunoSEQ multiplex PCR; TCRdb keeps only in-frame clonotypes and omits some of them. The table has nearly 25,000 clones, 81% seen once. The sample consisted of peripheral blood. The source of these receptors is a man between 65 and 80 years old with acute or convalescent COVID-19.

This sequence joins TRBV7-9 and TRBJ2-3, with 7 bases that match TRBD2. Trimming at V came to 1 base and at J to 0 bases, leaving 10 bases not matched to a gene. The CDR3 runs 18 residues. CDR1 is SEHNR, CDR2 FQNEAQ, per germline (reference sequence). The CDR3 here is CASSLGKGGTPSTDTQYF. The CDR3 DNA reads as TGTGCCAGCAGCTTAGGGAAGGGAGGGACGCCTAGCACAGATACGCAGTATTTT.

The chain uses TRBV6-5 and TRBJ1-5, with D unresolved. Germline V lookup: CDR1 MNHEY, CDR2 SVGAGI. This CDR3 has 14 amino acids. V dropped 2 bases and J dropped 3 bases, with 8 bases sitting between them. The CDR3 sequence is CASSYGSDNQPQHF. CDR3 nucleotides: TGTGCCAGCAGTTACGGTAGCGACAATCAGCCCCAGCATTTT.

This chain links TRBV7-2 with TRBJ1-2, with 7 bases lining up with TRBD1. Germline V gene data show CDR1 as SGHTA and CDR2 as FQGNSA. J lost 2 bases, V lost 3 bases, and 3 bases had no gene match. The CDR3 length is 14 residues. Here the CDR3 DNA reads TGTGCCAGCAGCTTCGGGGACAGAAACTATGGCTACACCTTC. This gives the protein CASSFGDRNYGYTF.

This clone was seen a single time. The gene calls are TRBV5-1 and TRBJ2-4, with D tentatively TRBD1 (5 bases). Germline-derived CDR1 and CDR2 are SGHRS and YFSETQ. Trimming removed 3 bases from V and 13 bases from J, with 14 bases in between. The CDR3 is made up of 12 amino acids. The CDR3 bases are TGCGCCAGCAGCTCGCAGGGTGCCCCCCAGTACTTC. This gives the protein CASSSQGAPQYF.

The V gene is TRBV7-8, the J gene TRBJ1-2; TRBD1 matches 7 bases. Germline CDR1 and CDR2: SGHVS and FQNEAQ. V shed 3 bases and J 8 bases; nucleotides not matched to a gene: 15. The CDR3 has 16 residues. The CDR3 nucleotides are TGTGCCAGCAGCTTGAAGAGGACAGGAGTTACGGAAGGCTACACCTTC. It codes for CASSLKRTGVTEGYTF.

The genes are TRBV18 and TRBJ1-3; D is unresolved. Deletions cut 2 bases from V and 2 bases from J, with 13 bases between. The CDR3 loop spans 16 amino acids. Germline CDR1 is KGHSH and CDR2 is LQKENI. The CDR3 region is CASSPTRGSPGNTIYF. The CDR3 nucleotides are TGTGCCAGCTCACCAACACGAGGGAGTCCTGGAAACACCATATATTTT.

This clone was observed a single time. The chain couples TRBV19 to TRBJ1-1, with 7 bases that match TRBD1. Germline-derived CDR1 and CDR2 are LNHDA and SQIVND (reference sequence). With 0 bases clipped from V and 5 bases from J, the junction kept 6 bases outside the gene matches. The CDR3 is 15 residues long. The CDR3 here is CASSIDGRGRTEAFF. The CDR3 nucleotides are TGTGCCAGTAGTATAGATGGCAGGGGGAGGACTGAAGCTTTCTTT.

V is TRBV9 and J is TRBJ1-1, with no clear D. This CDR3 region has 14 residues. Germline V gives CDR1 SGDLS, CDR2 YYNGEE. The V and J ends lost 0 bases and 7 bases respectively, with 13 bases between them. The chain's CDR3 is CASSVDPSGIEAFF. In DNA form, the CDR3 reads TGTGCCAGCAGCGTAGACCCGAGCGGTATTGAAGCTTTCTTT.

The V gene is TRBV10-1, the J gene TRBJ1-4, with a weak D call TRBD1 (6 bases). CDR3 length: 14 residues. Per germline, CDR1 WNHNN and CDR2 SYGVQD (reference sequence). Trimming left V 3 bases short and J 5 bases short, with 10 bases between. CDR3 residues: CASSEEGQNEKLFF. The CDR3 DNA is TGCGCCAGCAGTGAAGAGGGACAAAATGAAAAACTGTTTTTT.

The chain employs TRBV28 and TRBJ2-1, with a weak D call TRBD2 (5 bases). There are 13 residues in the CDR3. V dropped 7 bases and J dropped 4 bases, with 11 bases sitting between them. Germline V CDR1 and CDR2: MDHEN, SYDVKM. The CDR3 protein is CASTERVYNEQFF. Written as DNA, the CDR3 is TGTGCCAGCACGGAGAGGGTATACAATGAGCAGTTCTTC.

CDR3 in amino acids: CASSQVREAGYTF. CDR3 bases: TGCGCCAGCAGCCAAGTGAGGGAGGCTGGCTACACCTTC. The chain carries TRBV4-3 and TRBJ1-2; unclear D gene. V was cut by 1 base and J by 7 bases, with 10 bases left in between. The CDR3 covers 13 residues. CDR1 is LGHNA, CDR2 YSLEER, per germline.

The chain carries TRBV19 and TRBJ1-5, with 7 positions matching TRBD1. Germline trimming cut 5 bases from V and 6 bases from J; bases unmatched to any gene: 13. Germline loops: CDR1 LNHDA, CDR2 SQIVND (reference sequence). There are 16 residues in the CDR3. CDR3 nucleotide sequence: TGTGCCAGTAGTCGTCTCCTGACAGGGCGATTTCAGCCCCAGCATTTT. Residues: CASSRLLTGRFQPQHF.

The chain links TRBV5-1 to TRBJ2-5; 10 bases agree with TRBD1. CDR3 length: 15 amino acids. The germline CDR1 and CDR2 sequences are SGHRS and YFSETQ. With V trimmed by 4 bases and J by 4 bases, 7 bases remained unmatched. The DNA of the CDR3 is TGCGCCAGCAGCACCCGGACAGGGGGGGGAGAGACCCAGTACTTC. The encoded protein is CASSTRTGGGETQYF.

The rearrangement uses TRBV4-1 and TRBJ2-3; 8 positions agree with TRBD2. The CDR3 runs to 16 residues. CDR1 MGHRA and CDR2 YSYEKL come from the germline V gene. Losses at the gene ends were 0 bases for V and 4 bases for J; bases not matched to a gene: 6. The CDR3 bases are TGCGCCAGCAGCCAAGATCGGGGGGGGTCCCCAGATACGCAGTATTTT. It encodes CASSQDRGGSPDTQYF.

V usage is TRBV7-9 and J usage is TRBJ1-6; perhaps TRBD1 as D (5 bases). Looked up from germline, CDR1 is SEHNR and CDR2 is FQNEAQ (reference sequence). This CDR3 is 13 amino acids long. With 5 bases removed from V and 9 bases from J, the gap between germline ends came to 11 bases. The CDR3 DNA follows: TGTGCCAGCAGCCCGGGACTAGGTTCACCCCTCCACTTT. It encodes CASSPGLGSPLHF. Together with reference TRBV7-9 and TRBJ1-6, the CDR3 gives the full variable domain: DTGVSQNPRHKITKRGQNVTFRCDPISEHNRLYWYRQTLGQGPEFLTYFQNEAQLEKSRLLSDRFSAERPKGSFSTLEIQRTEQGDSAMYLCASSPGLGSPLHFGNGTRLTVT.